These T cell receptor beta chains were read from a single sample in a study of blood T cell repertoires in COVID-19. TCRdb's copy holds only in-frame clones and misses some; the assay was immunoSEQ multiplex PCR. This sample carries about 240,000 clones, approximately 83% of them seen once, and the ten largest clones take 3.3%. The material sequenced was PBMCs or T cells enriched from blood (not recorded which). The source is a woman aged 40 to 50 with acute COVID-19. Both conserved end residues are trimmed from each CDR3. A D gene is named only where the DNA matches it firmly.

j_call	v_call	d_call	cdr3_aa
TRBJ1-6	TRBV5-4	TRBD1	ATRGGPWNSPLH
TRBJ2-7	TRBV7-9	.	ASSLGRDNTREQY
TRBJ1-1	TRBV5-6	.	ASSPPSGETEAF
TRBJ1-2	TRBV19	TRBD1	ASSPPGQGGGYT
TRBJ1-1	TRBV10-3	TRBD1	AISAQGGLNTEAF
TRBJ1-1	TRBV19	.	ASSIQGLNTEAF
TRBJ2-6	TRBV24-1	.	ATSSGGGANVLT
TRBJ1-5	TRBV7-8	.	ASSQRGQPQH
TRBJ2-7	TRBV4-1	.	ASSQVAFYEQY
TRBJ1-4	TRBV4-1	.	ASSQDFSSGEATNEKLF
TRBJ2-7	TRBV6-1	.	ASSEERGQGGFSYEQY
TRBJ1-5	TRBV3-1/TRBV3-2	.	ASSPRVDHQPQH
TRBJ1-5	TRBV24-1	.	ATSDSDSSNQPQH